Listed below are T cell receptor beta chains from one sample, sequenced in a study of graft-versus-host responses after intestinal transplantation. Generated by immunoSEQ multiplex PCR, the TCRdb table keeps only in-frame clones and is missing some. The sample lists roughly 75,000 clones, 91% occurring once. These receptors' antigens are unknown. The sample in question was unstimulated CD4+ T cells sorted from spleen or lymph node cells, obtained before intestinal transplant. The receptors stem from a human donor who received an intestinal transplant. CDR3s include the opening cysteine and the closing phenylalanine or tryptophan. D genes are given only for firm matches. Some rows have no size entry. The others give once, few or many, or a class for an expanded clone.

d_call	v_call	clone_size	j_call	cdr3_nt	cdr3_aa
-	TRBV7-2	-	TRBJ1-3	TGTGCCAGCAGCTATTTTCAGTTCTCTGGAAACACCATATATTTT	CASSYFQFSGNTIYF
TRBD1	TRBV4-3	-	TRBJ2-7	TGCGCCAGCAGCCAAGCCCCGGACAGGGTTCCCTACGAGCAGTACTTC	CASSQAPDRVPYEQYF
-	TRBV2	-	TRBJ1-6	TGTGCCAGCGTCACCATAGCCGGTTATAATTCACCCCTCCACTTT	CASVTIAGYNSPLHF
TRBD1	TRBV2	-	TRBJ1-3	TGTGCCAGCAGTGAGGAGGGGGCGGGTGGAAACACCATATATTTT	CASSEEGAGGNTIYF
-	TRBV6-5	-	TRBJ1-6	TGTGCCAGCAAGCGGGGAGCCGCCTTTGATTCACCCCTCCACTTT	CASKRGAAFDSPLHF
-	TRBV14	-	TRBJ1-4	TGTGCCAGCAGCCAAGATGAAGGACAGCTTAATGAAAAACTGTTTTTT	CASSQDEGQLNEKLFF
TRBD1	TRBV19	-	TRBJ1-2	TGTGCCAGTGGGGGCAACAGGGGCTCTATCTATGGCTACACCTTC	CASGGNRGSIYGYTF
-	TRBV6-6	-	TRBJ1-2	TGTGCCAGCAGATGGACAAATTGGGAATTAGGCTACACCTTC	CASRWTNWELGYTF
-	TRBV9	few	TRBJ1-1	TGTGCCAGCAGCGAGGGGGTAGGGGCGAACACTGAAGCTTTCTTT	CASSEGVGANTEAFF
-	TRBV4-3	-	TRBJ1-2	TGCGCCAGCAGCCAAGTGAGGGGGGGTATCTATGGCTACACCTTC	CASSQVRGGIYGYTF
-	TRBV14	-	TRBJ2-5	TGTGCCAGCAGCCAAACCGACAGTGGGACCCAGTACTTC	CASSQTDSGTQYF
TRBD1	TRBV29-1	once	TRBJ1-2	TGCAGCGCCTGGACAGGGCCATTCCCCTCTAACTATGGCTACACCTTC	CSAWTGPFPSNYGYTF
TRBD2	TRBV12-5	-	TRBJ2-2	TGTGCTAGTGGGCTGACTAGCGGGGCCACCGGGGAGCTGTTTTTT	CASGLTSGATGELFF
-	TRBV5-4	-	TRBJ1-2	TGTGCCAGCAGCTTGGGGCAGGCCCTCTATGGCTACACCTTC	CASSLGQALYGYTF
TRBD2	TRBV7-2	-	TRBJ2-1	TGTGCCAGCAGCCTTGGCGGGGGGTTTAGCAATGAGCAGTTCTTC	CASSLGGGFSNEQFF
-	TRBV6-6	-	TRBJ1-5	TGTGCCAGCAGCCGCGAGGACTGGGGCAATCAGCCCCAGCATTTT	CASSREDWGNQPQHF
-	TRBV10-1	-	TRBJ1-1	TGCGCCAGCAGTGGGGAGGGGAACCGAAAGGCTTTCTTT	CASSGEGNRKAFF
-	TRBV29-1	once	TRBJ2-7	TGCAGCGTTGAAAGGGGCAGGCACTCCTACGAGCAGTACTTC	CSVERGRHSYEQYF
-	TRBV15	-	TRBJ2-1	TGTGCCACCAGCAGAAGCCAACAGGGCAATGAGCAGTTCTTC	CATSRSQQGNEQFF
-	TRBV6-5	-	TRBJ2-3	TGTGCCAGCAGTTACGGTCGGGGGGCAGGGGATACGCAGTATTTT	CASSYGRGAGDTQYF
TRBD1	TRBV2	few	TRBJ1-5	TGTGCCAGCAGCCTTAACCGGGACAGACCGTCGGGCCCCCAGCATTTT	CASSLNRDRPSGPQHF
-	TRBV4-3	-	TRBJ1-1	TGCGCCAGCAGCCAAGATCTAGGACACCCCAACACTGAAGCTTTCTTT	CASSQDLGHPNTEAFF
TRBD1	TRBV7-2	-	TRBJ2-7	TGTGCCAGCAGCTCGGACAGGAGCTACGAGCAGTACTTC	CASSSDRSYEQYF
TRBD1	TRBV29-1	-	TRBJ1-2	TGCAGCGTTGGTAACAGGGGGACGGGCGGCTACACCTTC	CSVGNRGTGGYTF
-	TRBV9	-	TRBJ2-3	TGTGCCAGCAGCGTCCTCCCAGATACGCAGTATTTT	CASSVLPDTQYF
-	TRBV10-3	-	TRBJ2-7	TGTGCCATCAGTGATCTCAGGGATTCCTACGAGCAGTACTTC	CAISDLRDSYEQYF
-	TRBV30	-	TRBJ1-2	TGTGCCTCGGATGCAGGGTGGGGGCGCACCGATGGCTACACCTTC	CASDAGWGRTDGYTF
-	TRBV5-6	-	TRBJ1-2	TGTGCCAGCAGCACAGGACCTAACTATGGCTACACCTTC	CASSTGPNYGYTF
TRBD1	TRBV28	-	TRBJ1-1	TGTGCCAGCAGCCCTACGGGACAGGGGTGGTCTGAAGCTTTCTTT	CASSPTGQGWSEAFF
-	TRBV21-1	-	TRBJ1-5	TGTGCCAGCAATACAAGACAGGGGGGGGATCAGCCCCAGCATTTT	CASNTRQGGDQPQHF
TRBD1	TRBV4-3	few	TRBJ1-4	TGCGCCAGCAGCCGGCAGGGGCAGGGGGATTACAGTGAAAAACTGTTTTTT	CASSRQGQGDYSEKLFF
TRBD1	TRBV15	-	TRBJ2-1	TGTGCCACCAGCAGAGATCGGACAGGGGGAGAGCAGTTCTTC	CATSRDRTGGEQFF
-	TRBV19	few	TRBJ1-2	TGTGCCAGTAGTATTGCAGGGTCTTATGGCTACACCTTC	CASSIAGSYGYTF
-	TRBV27	once	TRBJ1-1	TGTGCCAGCAGTCCCCGGGCAGGGCCCAACACTGAAGCTTTCTTT	CASSPRAGPNTEAFF
TRBD2	TRBV11-3	-	TRBJ2-1	TGTGCCAGCAGCTTAGTATTAGCGGGGGGGCTCCGAGTCACCAATGAGCAGTTCTTC	CASSLVLAGGLRVTNEQFF
TRBD1	TRBV5-4	-	TRBJ2-7	TGTGCCAGCAGCAAAGGACCGGGACAGGGATCCTACGAGCAGTACTTC	CASSKGPGQGSYEQYF
-	TRBV15	-	TRBJ2-7	TGTGCCACCAGCAGAGATTACGAGTACGAGCAGTACTTC	CATSRDYEYEQYF